Described below is a single T cell receptor (beta chain) sequence and its context. What it recognizes is unknown. This sample was included in a study of T cell repertoires in cytomegalovirus infection. From the reads, TCRdb called clonotypes with MiXCR, one entry per CDR3 protein. The sample has approximately 470,000 distinct CDR3 sequences; about 39% are singletons. Sample: cultured PBMCs, taken from culture after CMV antigen stimulation. This sequence originates from a human donor in good health (CMV status not recorded). Some clones in this sample may be carry-over from other donors' samples.

The CDR3 DNA follows: TGTGCCAGCAGCCTCTCAGTCCGGGGTGGCCTCATCTCTGGGGCCAACGTCCTGACTTTC. It specifies CASSLSVRGGLISGANVLTF. V is TRBV7-9 and J is TRBJ2-6, with D possibly TRBD2 on 5 matching bases. Germline V lookup: CDR1 SEHNR, CDR2 FQNEAQ (reference sequence). Trimming cost V 5 bases and J 0 bases, with 23 bases left between them. The CDR3 consists of 20 residues.